This T cell receptor (beta chain) stems from a study of naive and memory T cell subsets. General study results and limits: Over 90% of naive TCR sequences appeared only once after error correction, unlike memory subsets. Clonotypes here are unpaired alpha or beta chain sequences. Diversity fell and Gini index rose from naive through CM, EM, EMRA. Especially in CD8 cells, naive repertoires contained a few larger clonotypes, possibly CD45RA-re-expressing memory cells.

This clonotype was counted a few times. The antigen is not known. An equimolar mix of two oligonucleotides served as the beta constant-region primer for TRBC1 and TRBC2. Ligated cDNA was amplified by four rounds of PCR with nested alpha and beta constant-region primers and SP2. Each CDR3 protein is one row after TCRdb ran MiXCR on the UMI-ligation and nested PCR reads. The table has 150,000 or so distinct CDR3 sequences, under 25% seen once. With V trimmed by 1 base and J by 1 base, 5 bases remained unmatched. The germline V gene encodes CDR1 MGHRA and CDR2 YSYEKL. The CDR3 loop spans 17 amino acids. The sequence derives from a human donor in good health. This chain joins TRBV4-1 and TRBJ2-2, with 8 bases matching TRBD2. The sequenced sample was naive CD4+ T cells from blood. The CDR3 DNA reads as TGCGCCAGCAGCCAAGGGTCAAGCGGGAGGAACACCGGGGAGCTGTTTTTT. Its translation: CASSQGSSGRNTGELFF.